The 9 T cell receptor beta chains listed next were all sequenced from one sample in a study of CD8 T cells in ankylosing spondylitis (dated by TCRdb to the late 2010s). Library preparation used 5' RACE. The instrument was an Illumina HiSeq 2500. TCRdb cleaned the public reads at Q25 with fastp, built clones with MiXCR and kept in-frame beta chains. A single entry per CDR3 protein holds the most common genes and DNA from its merged rows. The sample table contains roughly 180,000 distinct CDR3 sequences; only one count was recorded for 10% to 15% of them. The ten largest clonotypes hold about 10% of the sample. Material for sequencing was blood, either unsorted or a sorted T cell fraction (not recorded which). The source is a female donor with ankylosing spondylitis or in good health (not recorded which).

This clonotype was picked up many times. The chain combines TRBV20-1 with TRBJ2-7, with D unresolved. V lost 3 bases and J 2 bases, leaving 14 bases between the germline ends. Germline CDR1 reads DFQATT; CDR2 reads SNEGSKA (reference sequence). CDR3 length: 14 residues. CDR3 residues: CSARGIDWAYEQYF. DNA for the CDR3: TGCAGTGCTAGGGGTATAGACTGGGCCTACGAGCAGTACTTC.

This clonotype was observed many times. The CDR3 loop is CAWTGLGQNEQFF. The CDR3 DNA reads TGTGCCTGGACTGGACTCGGCCAAAATGAGCAGTTCTTC. The chain uses TRBV30 and TRBJ2-1; D is possibly TRBD2 (5 bases). CDR1 and CDR2 from the germline V gene are GTSNPN and SVGIG (reference sequence). The germline V and J ends were trimmed by 4 bases and 7 bases, with 14 bases remaining between them. The CDR3 totals 13 residues.

In its sample, this clonotype was seen many times. The chain joins TRBV4-2 to TRBJ2-7; 8 bases match TRBD2. The CDR3 is 17 amino acids. Per the germline V gene, CDR1 is LGHNA and CDR2 is YNFKEQ. Trimming removed 4 bases from V and 5 bases from J; junction bases left unmatched: 16. The CDR3 spells CASSPGAGGARFDEQYF. The CDR3 DNA sequence: TGTGCCAGCAGCCCGGGGGCGGGAGGCGCCAGGTTCGACGAGCAGTACTTC.

In its sample, this clonotype was seen many times. The chain couples TRBV7-9 to TRBJ1-4; TRBD1 aligns across 10 bases. J was trimmed by 3 bases and V by 5 bases; bases with no gene match: 3. The germline CDR1 and CDR2 sequences are SEHNR and FQNEAQ (reference sequence). This CDR3 has 15 residues. The CDR3 loop is CASSAGQGANEKLFF. For the CDR3, the DNA is TGTGCCAGCAGCGCCGGACAGGGGGCTAATGAAAAACTGTTTTTT.

Ten or more counts support this clonotype. The chain combines TRBV24-1 with TRBJ1-5; a possible D gene is TRBD1 (5 bases). Germline assignment: CDR1 KGHDR and CDR2 SFDVKD. The CDR3 loop spans 17 amino acids. With 1 base removed from V and 7 bases from J, the gap between germline ends came to 19 bases. CDR3 sequence: CATSDFSPKRAGQPQHF. In DNA, the CDR3 is TGTGCCACCAGTGATTTCAGTCCCAAACGGGCAGGGCAGCCCCAGCATTTT.

The V call is TRBV12-3 or TRBV12-4, the J call TRBJ1-1; 7 nucleotides agree with TRBD1. The CDR3 is made up of 13 amino acids. The J segment lost 8 bases and the V segment lost 6 bases, leaving 9 bases of the junction unmatched. The CDR3 loop reads CASSFSGTDEAFF. The DNA of the CDR3 is TGTGCCAGCAGCTTTAGCGGGACAGACGAAGCTTTCTTT.

The chain joins TRBV19 to TRBJ2-5, with D maybe TRBD2 (5 bases). The CDR3 length is 14 residues. In germline, CDR1 is LNHDA, CDR2 SQIVND (reference sequence). Trimming removed 6 bases from V and 4 bases from J, with 15 bases in between. The DNA for the CDR3 is TGTGCCAGTAGATCACTGTCAGGAGGAGAGACCCAGTACTTC. Its protein product is CASRSLSGGETQYF.

V gene TRBV20-1 combines with J gene TRBJ2-1; TRBD1 or TRBD2 may be the D gene (6 bases each). Trimming took 6 bases from V and 2 from J, leaving 20 bases between them. Germline CDR1 reads DFQATT; CDR2 reads SNEGSKA (reference sequence). The CDR3 consists of 16 residues. The CDR3 DNA follows: TGCAGTGCCACACCGGAGGGGACACACCCCTACAATGAGCAGTTCTTC. It codes for CSATPEGTHPYNEQFF.

This clonotype was seen at least ten times. The V call is TRBV5-1, the J call TRBJ2-3; D not resolved. Between the trimmed V and J ends, which lost 1 base and 1 base, there was a span of 7 bases. The CDR3 is 14 amino acids. Germline V gene sequence: CDR1 SGHRS, CDR2 YFSETQ. CDR3 protein: CASSLLRGTDTQYF. The CDR3 nucleotides read TGCGCCAGCAGCTTGCTACGAGGCACAGATACGCAGTATTTT.